The present entry profiles one TCR beta chain with its context. Data came from immunoSEQ multiplex PCR; TCRdb stores just in-frame clones and leaves some out. The sample has around 33,000 clones; 88% are singletons. With 5 bases clipped from V and 6 bases from J, the junction kept 10 bases outside the gene matches. The germline V gene has CDR1 LNHDA and CDR2 SQIVND (reference sequence). This CDR3 has 15 amino acids. This specimen comes from a study of chemoradiotherapy in HPV16-positive cancers. This TCR derives from a human donor with HPV-associated anogenital cancer. This chain joins TRBV19 and TRBJ1-5, with 7 bases matching TRBD1. The sequences come from blood, collected from a patient who underwent chemoradiotherapy. CDR3 sequence reads: CASSAGGGLSQPQHF. For the CDR3, the DNA is TGTGCCAGTAGTGCAGGAGGGGGCTTGTCTCAGCCCCAGCATTTT.